A single sample is the source of the 9 T cell receptor beta chains below, sequenced in a study of T cell repertoires in cytomegalovirus infection. MiXCR was run by TCRdb on the reads, yielding one entry per CDR3 protein. Found here are approximately 730,000 distinct CDR3 sequences, 29% of them singletons; the top ten hold 13%. No antigen is known for these receptors. The specimen was cultured CD8+ T cells from PBMCs, collected from culture after CMV antigen stimulation. All receptors derive from a human donor in good health (CMV status not recorded). Some clones in this sample may be carry-over from other donors' samples.

The CDR3 is CASSLTFPPLPYNEQFF. In DNA form, the CDR3 reads TGTGCCAGCAGCTTAACGTTTCCACCGCTTCCCTACAATGAGCAGTTCTTC. The chain carries TRBV7-3 and TRBJ2-1; D is uncertain. CDR3 length: 17 residues. Trimming took off 0 bases at V and 2 bases at J, with 14 bases between the two ends. Germline CDR1 reads SGHTA; CDR2 reads FQGTGA.

Points on this clonotype: Just one base apart from a much larger clone, this may be a read error. This rearrangement joins TRBV7-2 to TRBJ2-3, with TRBD1 matching 7 bases. The CDR3 spans 16 residues. Per germline, CDR1 SGHTA and CDR2 FQGNSA. The CDR3 DNA is TGTGCCAGCAGCTTAATAGGGGGCGATGGCACAGATTCGCAGTATTTT. This codes for CASSLIGGDGTDSQYF.

There are a few counts of this clonotype. This rearrangement joins TRBV5-8 to TRBJ2-1, with TRBD1 matching over 10 bases. CDR3 length equals 21 residues. Germline CDR1 is SGHTS and CDR2 is YDEGEE. With 0 bases clipped from V and 8 bases from J, the junction kept 23 bases outside the gene matches. As DNA, the CDR3 is TGTGCCAGCAGCTTGGATCACGGGGGACAGGGGAGGACTAGACGGGAGGATGAGCAGTTCTTC. Residues: CASSLDHGGQGRTRREDEQFF.

The CDR3 region is CASSLEAGLGNTEAFF. The CDR3 nucleotides read TGTGCCAGCAGCTTGGAGGCAGGGTTGGGGAACACTGAAGCTTTCTTT. J is TRBJ1-1 and V is TRBV5-6; D may be TRBD1 (5 bases). Trimming removed 0 bases at V and 1 base at J, with 13 bases between. CDR3 length: 16 residues. The germline V gene encodes CDR1 SGHDT and CDR2 YYEEEE.

This clonotype was found a few times. The chain joins TRBV6-2 or TRBV6-3 to TRBJ1-2, with D unclear. The CDR3 is 16 residues long. V was cut by 2 bases and J by 2 bases, with 15 bases left in between. The V gene's germline CDR1 is MNHEY and CDR2 SVGEGT. The CDR3 DNA sequence: TGTGCCAGCAGTTACCTTTTTGGCGGAAGGAACTATGGCTACACCTTC. This sequence encodes CASSYLFGGRNYGYTF.

The chain uses TRBV28 and TRBJ1-5; perhaps TRBD1 as D (6 bases). The CDR3 has 13 residues. V lost 8 bases and J 7 bases, leaving 15 bases between the germline ends. Germline V CDR1 and CDR2: MDHEN, SYDVKM. CDR3 region: CASLPGGRQPQHF. CDR3 sequence (DNA): TGTGCCAGCCTTCCGGGGGGGCGGCAGCCCCAGCATTTT.

A single count supports this clonotype. The chain joins TRBV28 to TRBJ1-1; unclear D gene. Germline V gene sequence: CDR1 MDHEN, CDR2 SYDVKM. V dropped 6 bases and J dropped 4 bases, with 9 bases sitting between them. The CDR3 runs to 12 residues. The CDR3 DNA reads as TGTGCCAGCAGAGAATCTAGCACTGAAGCTTTCTTT. Translated, it gives CASRESSTEAFF.

This sequence joins TRBV7-9 and TRBJ2-1; 9 bases line up with TRBD2. With V trimmed by 0 bases and J by 4 bases, 10 bases remained unmatched. Germline V gene data show CDR1 as SEHNR and CDR2 as FQNEAQ (reference sequence). The CDR3 is 18 residues long. CDR3 sequence reads: CASSLAGAPGLAYNEQFF. DNA for the CDR3: TGTGCCAGCAGCTTAGCGGGGGCCCCGGGACTAGCTTACAATGAGCAGTTCTTC.

The chain uses TRBV20-1 and TRBJ1-5; TRBD1 might be the D (6 bases). Trimming pared 8 bases from V and 1 base from J, leaving 18 bases between. The CDR3 is 15 residues long. Germline lookup yields CDR1 DFQATT and CDR2 SNEGSKA (reference sequence). CDR3 in amino acids: CSTRGGGGSNQPQHF. The CDR3 DNA sequence: TGCAGTACCCGGGGTGGTGGGGGCAGCAATCAGCCCCAGCATTTT.